One sample yielded the 11 T cell receptor beta chains listed below, sequenced in a study of T cell changes during pregnancy in multiple sclerosis. Clones were read by immunoSEQ multiplex PCR, and TCRdb kept only the in-frame ones, dropping some. Among over 50,000 clones listed, about nine tenths were seen once. The sample consisted of peripheral blood, taken in the first trimester of pregnancy. The receptors shown here come from a female donor in good health, enrolled as a control in a pregnancy study.

This rearrangement joins TRBV28 to TRBJ2-1; D remains unclear. Germline V gene data show CDR1 as MDHEN and CDR2 as SYDVKM. Trimming cost V 6 bases and J 9 bases, with 18 bases left between them. The CDR3 has 14 amino acids. CDR3 coding DNA: TGTGCCAGCAGCTCCCGTGTGAGGCGTGTTGAGCAGTTCTTC. Translating it yields CASSSRVRRVEQFF.

The V call is TRBV29-1, the J call TRBJ1-2; possibly TRBD1 for D (6 bases). This CDR3 spans 12 amino acids. V lost 7 bases and J lost 4, with 13 bases in between. Germline loops: CDR1 SQVTM, CDR2 ANQGSEA. CDR3 sequence reads: CSEGDVTYGYTF. DNA of the CDR3: TGCAGCGAGGGGGATGTTACCTATGGCTACACCTTC.

This chain uses TRBV15 with TRBJ2-3, with a tentative D call TRBD2 (7 bases). From germline, CDR1 is LNHNV and CDR2 YYDKDF (reference sequence). The CDR3 is 14 amino acids. V gave up 8 bases and J gave up 4 bases, with 16 bases separating them. The CDR3 region has the DNA TGTGCCACCCGGGTGGGGGGGCCATCAGATACGCAGTATTTT. Amino acid sequence: CATRVGGPSDTQYF.

The chain carries TRBV7-9 and TRBJ1-1; 7 nucleotides line up with TRBD1. This CDR3 has 16 amino acids. Germline loops: CDR1 SEHNR, CDR2 FQNEAQ (reference sequence). V dropped 5 bases and J dropped 4; count of bases not matched to a gene: 13. The CDR3 nucleotides are TGTGCCAGCAGCCAAAACAGACAGGGCAGGTTCACTGAAGCTTTCTTT. It codes for CASSQNRQGRFTEAFF.

This clone was picked up one time. The chain employs TRBV5-6 and TRBJ1-1; no clear D. The V gene lost 4 bases and the J gene lost 3 bases, with 13 bases spanning the gap. The CDR3 totals 14 residues. CDR1 is SGHDT, CDR2 YYEEEE, per germline. In DNA, the CDR3 is TGTGCCAGCAGCCTAAATGGTAGAGACACTGAAGCTTTCTTT. Encoded protein: CASSLNGRDTEAFF.

This chain joins TRBV11-1 and TRBJ2-1; D gene ambiguous. The CDR3 spans 15 residues. Deletions cut 5 bases from V and 7 bases from J, with 18 bases between. Germline V gives CDR1 SGHAT, CDR2 FQDESV (reference sequence). The CDR3 is CASSPVRVPWNEQFF. CDR3 in DNA: TGTGCCAGCAGCCCCGTACGGGTCCCTTGGAATGAGCAGTTCTTC.

The chain couples TRBV27 to TRBJ2-1, with 7 bases aligning to TRBD1. The germline V gene encodes CDR1 MNHEY and CDR2 SMNVEV (reference sequence). V lost 6 bases and J lost 1; bases outside the gene matches: 12. CDR3 length equals 17 residues. CDR3 residues: CASSPNRGSVSYNEQFF. The CDR3 nucleotides are TGTGCCAGCAGCCCCAACAGGGGATCGGTGTCCTACAATGAGCAGTTCTTC.

The chain joins TRBV28 to TRBJ1-3, with 7 bases fitting TRBD1. Germline V gene lookup returns CDR1 MDHEN and CDR2 SYDVKM. Losses at the gene ends were 5 bases for V and 7 bases for J; bases not matched to a gene: 14. CDR3 size: 16 residues. The CDR3 loop is CASSARQGSYRNTIYF. The CDR3 DNA sequence: TGTGCCAGCAGTGCACGACAGGGAAGTTATCGGAACACCATATATTTT.

This chain joins TRBV7-9 and TRBJ2-3; D ambiguous. Germline values: CDR1 SEHNR, CDR2 FQNEAQ (reference sequence). V lost 6 bases to trimming and J lost 5 bases, with 9 bases between them. This CDR3 has 12 residues. CDR3 nucleotide sequence: TGTGCCAGCAGGGCCCCCCAAGATACGCAGTATTTT. Its protein product is CASRAPQDTQYF. The full variable domain, with the rest looked up from reference TRBV7-9 and TRBJ2-3, is DTGVSQNPRHKITKRGQNVTFRCDPISEHNRLYWYRQTLGQGPEFLTYFQNEAQLEKSRLLSDRFSAERPKGSFSTLEIQRTEQGDSAMYLCASRAPQDTQYFGPGTRLTVL.

The chain employs TRBV21-1 and TRBJ2-7; the D call TRBD2 from the table was never checked on the DNA. TRBV21-1 counts as a pseudogene. The CDR3 totals 14 residues. DNA of the CDR3: TGTGCCAGAGAAAAGGGGACTTCCGTTGGAGAGCAGTACTTC. Translation: CAREKGTSVGEQYF.

V usage is TRBV28 and J usage is TRBJ1-4; D gene ambiguous. The CDR3 length is 13 residues. V lost 11 bases, J lost 5 bases, and 15 bases lay in between. The germline V gene encodes CDR1 MDHEN and CDR2 SYDVKM. The CDR3 region has the DNA TGTGCCTGCTCGGGCGGAGGGAATGAAAAACTGTTTTTT. Protein sequence: CACSGGGNEKLFF. Drawing the rest from reference TRBV28 and TRBJ1-4, the complete variable domain is DVKVTQSSRYLVKRTGEKVFLECVQDMDHENMFWYRQDPGLGLRLIYFSYDVKMKEKGDIPEGYSVSREKKERFSLILESASTNQTSMYLCACSGGGNEKLFFGSGTQLSVL.